This section outlines one T cell receptor (beta chain) sequence together with its context. Its antigen is as yet unknown. The sample contains more than one DNA sequence encoding this CDR3. Terminally differentiated effector memory CD45RA+ cells were excluded by CCR7 positive selection of CD45RO-negative cells. Trimming left V 3 bases short and J 2 bases short, with 8 bases between. This CDR3 spans 12 amino acids. Germline V gene data show CDR1 as GTSNPN and CDR2 as SVGIG (reference sequence). Genomic DNA of each subset was evenly split across several immunoSEQ plates. The method was immunoSEQ multiplex PCR; TCRdb's version includes in-frame clones alone and lacks a portion of them. This repertoire shows over 2,000,000 clones, about 94% found once; its top ten account for around 1.7%. This sample is drawn from a study of shared clonotypes between healthy human individuals. Study results and caveats: Across a handful of donors, naive CD4 shared roughly 5%, naive CD8 more than 3%, memory CD4 roughly 2.5%, memory CD8 about 0.38%. Naive subsets tended to show greater estimated richness than memory subsets. Sampling was confined to blood; repertoires within tissues likely differ.

This sequence originates from a man younger than 30 in good health. Some clones in this sample may be carry-over from other donors' samples. Sample: naive CD8+ T cells from PBMCs. The chain is built from TRBV30 and TRBJ2-7; the D is unclear. The CDR3 spells CAWRTDTYEQYF. The CDR3 region has the DNA TGTGCCTGGAGGACCGACACCTACGAGCAGTACTTC.